This T cell receptor beta chain was captured in a study of STAT5B mutations in CD4+ large granular lymphocyte leukemia. Study findings and constraints: TRBV06-family usage was enriched in top patient clones (8/27) versus controls (2/35). Around 25% of private leukemic clonotypes occurred rarely in other patients' non-leukemic repertoires. Higher CD4+ than CD8+ T-LGLL clonality might reflect small sample size.

This was a survey-level run. The repertoire was sequenced with immunoSEQ multiplex PCR; TCRdb's copy has only in-frame clones and lacks some. Among more than 45,000 clones listed, 70% were seen once. Between the trimmed V and J ends, which lost 0 bases and 6 bases, there was a span of 5 bases. CDR1 MNHNS and CDR2 SASEGT come from the germline V gene. This CDR3 region has 13 residues. Of note for this clone: Its antigen is not known.

The sample comprised CD4+ T cells from blood buffy coats. The TCR originated in a human donor in good health. The chain uses TRBV6-1 and TRBJ2-2; D possibly corresponds to TRBD2 (5 bases). This chain's CDR3 is CASSEARAGELFF. Written as DNA, the CDR3 is TGTGCCAGCAGTGAAGCGAGGGCCGGGGAGCTGTTTTTT.